These 30 T cell receptor beta chains share one sample of origin, sequenced in a study of CD8 T cells in ankylosing spondylitis. From the 5' RACE reads, TCRdb called clonotypes with MiXCR, one entry per CDR3 protein. Here the sample spans some 250,000 distinct CDR3 sequences, about 10% being singletons. The specimen was blood, either unsorted or a sorted T cell fraction (not recorded which). These receptors originate from a male donor with ankylosing spondylitis or in good health (not recorded which).

This clonotype was detected many times. The V gene is TRBV10-3, the J gene TRBJ1-2; TRBD1 matches at 9 bases. Germline assignment: CDR1 ENHRY and CDR2 SYGVKD. The CDR3 contains 15 residues. Unmatched junction bases numbered 1, after V lost 0 bases and J lost 2 bases. CDR3 DNA sequence: TGTGCCATCAGTGAGTCAGGGACAGGGAACTATGGCTACACCTTC. It is translated as CAISESGTGNYGYTF.

This clonotype occurred many times. Compared with germline, one end of the junction differs, possibly owing to a read error. This rearrangement joins TRBV7-9 to TRBJ2-7; no clear D gene. This CDR3 is built from 12 residues. From germline, CDR1 is SEHNR and CDR2 FQNEAQ (reference sequence). The CDR3 loop reads CVSSLGPSEQYF. The CDR3 DNA reads TGTGTCAGCAGCTTAGGTCCATCCGAGCAGTACTTC.

This clonotype was seen at least ten times. V and J are TRBV5-1 and TRBJ2-1; either TRBD1 or TRBD2 may fit D (6 bases each). Deletions cut 0 bases from V and 15 bases from J, with 19 bases between. Germline-derived CDR1 and CDR2 are SGHRS and YFSETQ. The length of the CDR3 is 14 residues. CDR3 protein: CASSLATQGLSWFF. CDR3 in DNA: TGCGCCAGCAGCTTGGCTACACAGGGACTTTCCTGGTTCTTC.

This clonotype came up a few times. The rearrangement links TRBV12-3 or TRBV12-4 to TRBJ2-1; 7 bases map to TRBD2. The V gene end was trimmed by 6 bases and the J gene end by 2 bases; junction bases not matched to a gene: 4. The CDR3 is 14 residues long. CDR3 protein: CASSPREAYNEQFF. CDR3 sequence (DNA): TGTGCCAGCAGCCCCCGGGAGGCCTACAATGAGCAGTTCTTC.

The chain has TRBV7-6 and TRBJ2-2; D gene uncertain. CDR1 SGHVS and CDR2 FNYEAQ come from the germline V gene. V was trimmed by 5 bases and J by 6 bases, leaving 10 bases between them. CDR3 length: 13 residues. CDR3 in DNA: TGTGCCAGCAGCCAAATATATCCCGGGGAGCTGTTTTTT. It yields the protein CASSQIYPGELFF.

This clonotype has more than one count but fewer than ten. CDR3 coding DNA: TGTGCCAGCAGCCTGCTAGCGGGAAATCTCAATGAGCAGTTCTTC. Translating gives CASSLLAGNLNEQFF. V gene TRBV27 combines with J gene TRBJ2-1; 9 nucleotides align to TRBD2. Germline V gene lookup returns CDR1 MNHEY and CDR2 SMNVEV (reference sequence). Germline trimming cut 6 bases from V and 6 bases from J; bases unmatched to any gene: 9. CDR3 length: 15 amino acids.

This clonotype was counted ten times or more. This chain links TRBV5-1 with TRBJ2-2; 7 bases agree with TRBD2. Germline lookup yields CDR1 SGHRS and CDR2 YFSETQ. With 4 bases clipped from V and 2 bases from J, the junction kept 11 bases outside the gene matches. CDR3 length: 17 residues. The DNA for the CDR3 is TGCGCCAGCAGCGTCCGGGTGCTAGCGGCTAACACCGGGGAGCTGTTTTTT. It codes for CASSVRVLAANTGELFF. Drawing the rest from reference TRBV5-1 and TRBJ2-2, the complete variable domain is KAGVTQTPRYLIKTRGQQVTLSCSPISGHRSVSWYQQTPGQGLQFLFEYFSETQRNKGNFPGRFSGRQFSNSRSEMNVSTLELGDSALYLCASSVRVLAANTGELFFGEGSRLTVL.

This clonotype was seen a few times. The chain has TRBV10-3 and TRBJ1-2; perhaps TRBD1 as D (5 bases). Germline lookup yields CDR1 ENHRY and CDR2 SYGVKD. V lost 6 bases and J lost 6, with 20 bases in between. The CDR3 sequence is 15 residues long. The CDR3 protein is CAIRRAALKDNGYTF. The CDR3 nucleotides read TGTGCCATCAGGAGGGCTGCCCTAAAGGACAATGGCTACACCTTC.

In this sample, this clonotype turned up many times. The chain carries TRBV6-6 and TRBJ2-7; possibly TRBD2 for D (6 bases). Trimming shortened V by 6 bases and J by 3 bases, and 9 bases separated the two germline ends. Per the germline V gene, CDR1 is MNHNY and CDR2 is SVGAGI (reference sequence). CDR3 length: 12 amino acids. Here the CDR3 reads CASSMEGYEQYF. CDR3 DNA sequence: TGTGCCAGCAGCATGGAGGGCTACGAGCAGTACTTC.

The chain combines TRBV30 with TRBJ2-7; TRBD2 matches at 7 bases. J lost 6 bases, V lost 4 bases, and 6 bases had no gene match. Germline CDR1 is GTSNPN and CDR2 is SVGIG (reference sequence). There are 12 residues in the CDR3. The CDR3 DNA follows: TGTGCCTGGACTGCGGGAGCAGTCGAGCAGTACTTC. It specifies CAWTAGAVEQYF.

The genes are TRBV12-3 or TRBV12-4 and TRBJ1-5; TRBD1 might be the D (5 bases). The V end was cut by 3 bases, the J end by 7 bases, with 13 bases between. The CDR3 runs to 14 residues. CDR3 region: CASSFKIRGQPQHF. The CDR3 coding sequence is TGTGCCAGCAGTTTTAAAATCCGGGGGCAGCCCCAGCATTTT.

This clonotype was recorded a few times. This chain connects TRBV7-9 to TRBJ2-7; D unresolved. Germline CDR1 is SEHNR and CDR2 is FQNEAQ (reference sequence). This CDR3 comprises 12 residues. Trimming removed 3 bases at V and 7 bases at J, with 10 bases between. CDR3: CASSFILLEQYF. CDR3 sequence (DNA): TGTGCCAGCAGCTTCATACTATTGGAGCAGTACTTC.

The chain combines TRBV29-1 with TRBJ2-1, with D perhaps matching TRBD1 (6 bases). Trimming stripped 4 bases from V and 9 bases from J, with 25 bases between. The germline gives CDR1 SQVTM, CDR2 ANQGSEA. The CDR3 extends over 16 amino acids. Here the CDR3 reads CSVGLPGVLGLGEQFF. CDR3 DNA: TGCAGCGTTGGCTTACCAGGGGTTTTAGGACTCGGTGAGCAGTTCTTC.

Many counts were recorded for this clonotype. The chain uses TRBV12-3 or TRBV12-4 and TRBJ1-1; no clear D. CDR3 length: 13 amino acids. Trimming removed 7 bases from V and 4 bases from J, with 13 bases in between. The CDR3 DNA reads TGTGCCAGCAACTTATTCGAGGGCACTGAAGCTTTCTTT. The encoded protein is CASNLFEGTEAFF.

Many counts were recorded for this clonotype. The V and J genes are TRBV7-3 and TRBJ2-1; D assignment may be TRBD1 or TRBD2 (5 bases each). CDR1 and CDR2 from the germline V gene are SGHTA and FQGTGA. CDR3 size: 12 residues. V gave up 2 bases and J gave up 12 bases, with 11 bases separating them. Here the CDR3 reads CASSLRGGRQFF. The CDR3 DNA reads as TGTGCCAGCAGCTTACGGGGCGGGCGGCAGTTCTTC.

This clonotype was picked up many times. The chain links TRBV20-1 to TRBJ2-5, with TRBD1 matching 7 bases. Trimming took 0 bases from V and 4 from J; bases not matched to a gene: 8. The CDR3 length is 15 residues. CDR1 is DFQATT and CDR2 is SNEGSKA in the germline V gene (reference sequence). The CDR3 loop reads CSARDYDRVTETQYF. DNA of the CDR3: TGCAGTGCTAGAGACTATGACAGGGTCACAGAGACCCAGTACTTC.

The chain carries TRBV3-1 and TRBJ1-2; D ambiguous. V lost 1 base to trimming and J lost 7 bases, with 7 bases between them. CDR3 size: 12 residues. Per the germline V gene, CDR1 is LGHDT and CDR2 is YNNKEL (reference sequence). The CDR3 loop is CASSQVGIGYTF. The CDR3, as DNA: TGTGCCAGCAGCCAAGTGGGGATTGGCTACACCTTC. The variable domain in full, completed from reference TRBV3-1 and TRBJ1-2, reads DTAVSQTPKYLVTQMGNDKSIKCEQNLGHDTMYWYKQDSKKFLKIMFSYNNKELIINETVPNRFSPKSPDKAHLNLHINSLELGDSAVYFCASSQVGIGYTFGSGTRLTVV.

This clonotype was counted ten times or more. The chain combines TRBV20-1 with TRBJ1-2; D not resolved. CDR1 and CDR2 from the germline V gene are DFQATT and SNEGSKA (reference sequence). The length of the CDR3 is 13 residues. V was clipped by 2 bases and J by 9 bases, with 16 bases between them. The CDR3 spells CSARISQDRSYTF. The DNA for the CDR3 is TGCAGTGCTAGAATCTCACAAGATAGGAGCTACACCTTC.

This clonotype is a singleton in its sample. V gene TRBV13 combines with J gene TRBJ1-4; the D gene is possibly TRBD1 (6 bases). The ends were cut back, 5 bases at V and 4 bases at J, with 11 bases in the middle. CDR1 PRHDT and CDR2 FYEKMQ come from the germline V gene (reference sequence). The CDR3 covers 14 residues. CDR3 DNA: TGTGCCAGCAGCCGGAACAGGGATAATGAAAAACTGTTTTTT. Its protein product is CASSRNRDNEKLFF.

This clonotype was observed at least ten times. V and J are TRBV7-2 and TRBJ2-1, with 10 nucleotides matching TRBD2. Germline values: CDR1 SGHTA, CDR2 FQGNSA. The CDR3 has 17 amino acids. With 5 bases clipped from V and 0 bases from J, the junction kept 7 bases outside the gene matches. CDR3 nucleotide sequence: TGTGCCAGCAGCCCACATAGCGGGGGGAGCTCCTACAATGAGCAGTTCTTC. Amino acid sequence: CASSPHSGGSSYNEQFF.

V and J are TRBV7-9 and TRBJ2-1; perhaps TRBD1 as D (6 bases). V lost 9 bases to trimming and J lost 0 bases, with 12 bases between them. Germline V gene sequence: CDR1 SEHNR, CDR2 FQNEAQ (reference sequence). The CDR3 length is 14 residues. The CDR3: CASGEDSSYNEQFF. The CDR3 DNA sequence: TGTGCCAGTGGTGAGGACAGCTCCTACAATGAGCAGTTCTTC.

The rearrangement uses TRBV2 and TRBJ2-3; D is possibly TRBD1 (7 bases). CDR1 SNHLY and CDR2 FYNNEI come from the germline V gene. Trimming removed 5 bases from V and 9 bases from J, with 24 bases in between. The CDR3 is 16 amino acids. The CDR3 loop reads CASSKGRQGESGTQYF. CDR3 sequence (DNA): TGTGCCAGCAGTAAGGGGCGACAGGGCGAAAGCGGGACGCAGTATTTT.

This clonotype was counted ten times or more. This rearrangement joins TRBV20-1 to TRBJ1-2; D gene uncertain. This CDR3 spans 14 amino acids. V dropped 3 bases and J dropped 0 bases, with 11 bases sitting between them. Per the germline V gene, CDR1 is DFQATT and CDR2 is SNEGSKA (reference sequence). In nucleotides, the CDR3 is TGCAGTGCTAGTGCCGGGATCCCTAACTATGGCTACACCTTC. The encoded protein is CSASAGIPNYGYTF.

This clonotype was found many times. V is TRBV28 and J is TRBJ2-1, with 13 positions matching TRBD2. Germline V lookup: CDR1 MDHEN, CDR2 SYDVKM. The CDR3 spans 18 residues. J was trimmed by 8 bases and V by 4 bases; bases with no gene match: 14. In DNA, the CDR3 is TGTGCCAGCAGTTCCCCCCGCGGGACTAGCGGGGCAGGGGATGAGCAGTTCTTC. This codes for CASSSPRGTSGAGDEQFF.

The chain joins TRBV6-2 or TRBV6-3 to TRBJ2-7; D unclear. V was trimmed by 7 bases and J by 4 bases, leaving 17 bases between them. The CDR3 totals 14 residues. Germline assignment: CDR1 MNHEY and CDR2 SVGEGT. This CDR3 reads CASTFSSSIYEQYF. The CDR3, as DNA: TGTGCCAGCACCTTTAGCTCCTCGATATACGAGCAGTACTTC.

This clonotype occurred many times. The gene calls are TRBV12-3 or TRBV12-4 and TRBJ1-5, with 9 bases fitting TRBD1. The CDR3 totals 19 residues. The ends lost 5 bases at V and 4 bases at J; junction bases unmatched: 18. The CDR3 region has the DNA TGTGCCAGCAGTAAAGGACAGGGGAACGTCGCTTTACGTAATCAGCCCCAGCATTTT. It is translated as CASSKGQGNVALRNQPQHF.

The chain employs TRBV7-9 and TRBJ2-5; D may be TRBD1 or TRBD2 (5 bases each). Germline lookup yields CDR1 SEHNR and CDR2 FQNEAQ (reference sequence). The CDR3 extends over 12 amino acids. Trimming cost V 5 bases and J 5 bases, with 9 bases left between them. The CDR3 nucleotides are TGTGCCAGCAGCGGGGACGCGGAGACCCAGTACTTC. Protein: CASSGDAETQYF.

This clonotype was counted at least ten times. The chain employs TRBV6-5 and TRBJ2-7; TRBD2 aligns across 9 bases. V lost 2 bases and J lost 0; bases outside the gene matches: 5. Per germline, CDR1 MNHEY and CDR2 SVGAGI. The CDR3 runs to 16 residues. CDR3 amino acids: CASSYHYSGSSYEQYF. The DNA for the CDR3 is TGTGCCAGCAGTTACCACTATAGCGGGAGCTCCTACGAGCAGTACTTC.

This clonotype was seen a handful of times. The chain uses TRBV19 and TRBJ2-5; weak D call: TRBD2 (6 bases). CDR1 and CDR2 from the germline V gene are LNHDA and SQIVND (reference sequence). CDR3 length: 15 amino acids. The ends were cut back, 5 bases at V and 2 bases at J, with 15 bases in the middle. The CDR3 is CASSRLEGPQETQYF. CDR3 nucleotide sequence: TGTGCCAGTAGTCGACTGGAGGGGCCACAAGAGACCCAGTACTTC.

This clonotype came up a few times. V and J are TRBV20-1 and TRBJ1-1; unclear D gene. Germline V lookup: CDR1 DFQATT, CDR2 SNEGSKA (reference sequence). V shed 5 bases and J shed 7 bases, with 20 bases lying between them. The CDR3 is 14 residues long. Here the CDR3 DNA reads TGCAGTGCTGAACCCGGGGAGGGTGGGTTTGAAGCTTTCTTT. Translation: CSAEPGEGGFEAFF.